In its sample, the clone carrying this TCR beta chain was seen once. Germline V gene data show CDR1 as SGHNT and CDR2 as YYREEE (reference sequence). Germline trimming cut 4 bases from V and 5 bases from J; bases unmatched to any gene: 11. The CDR3 length is 17 residues. The entry originates in a study of shared clonotypes between healthy human individuals. Sequenced by immunoSEQ multiplex PCR; TCRdb stores in-frame clones only, minus some. Altogether 2.3 million or so clones are present, more than 85% being singletons, with the ten largest covering 0.35% to 0.45%. The chain couples TRBV5-4 to TRBJ2-2; 10 positions agree with TRBD2. The source of this sequence is a man aged 18-30 years in good health. Some clones in this sample may be carry-over from other donors' samples. Sequencing was carried out using naive CD4+ T cells from PBMCs. Specified subset: CD45RA+ positively selected. The DNA of the CDR3 is TGTGCCAGCAGCCCTTTAGCGGGAGGCCCGGGGACCGGGGAGCTGTTTTTT. Its translation: CASSPLAGGPGTGELFF.